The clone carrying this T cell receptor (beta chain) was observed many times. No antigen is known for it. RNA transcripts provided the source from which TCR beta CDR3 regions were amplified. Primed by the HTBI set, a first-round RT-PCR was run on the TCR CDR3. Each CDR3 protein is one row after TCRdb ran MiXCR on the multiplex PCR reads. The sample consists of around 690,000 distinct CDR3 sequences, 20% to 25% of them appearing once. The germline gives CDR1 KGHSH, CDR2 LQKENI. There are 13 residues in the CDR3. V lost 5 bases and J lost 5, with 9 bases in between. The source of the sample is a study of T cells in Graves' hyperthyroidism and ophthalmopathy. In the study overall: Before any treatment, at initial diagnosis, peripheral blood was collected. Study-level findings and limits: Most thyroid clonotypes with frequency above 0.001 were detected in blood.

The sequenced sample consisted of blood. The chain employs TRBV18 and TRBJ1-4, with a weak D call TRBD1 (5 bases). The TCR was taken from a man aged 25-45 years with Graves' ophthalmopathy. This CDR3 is CASSGAENEKLFF. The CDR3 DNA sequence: TGTGCCAGCTCAGGGGCGGAGAATGAAAAACTGTTTTTT. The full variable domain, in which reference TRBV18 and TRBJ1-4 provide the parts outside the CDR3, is NAGVMQNPRHLVRRRGQEARLRCSPMKGHSHVYWYRQLPEEGLKFMVYLQKENIIDESGMPKERFSAEFPKEGPSILRIQQVVRGDSAAYFCASSGAENEKLFFGSGTQLSVL.